This T cell receptor beta chain came from a study of PD-L1 blockade in urothelial cancer (dated by TCRdb to the late 2010s). Regarding the complete study: Every patient began therapy around 2014 and was given atezolizumab 1,200 mg intravenously every 3 weeks. About 85% of the 29 patients were males with bladder-origin urothelial cancer, and about 60% of the roughly 30 reported a prior smoking history. An ECOG performance status of 0 or 1 was recorded for the patients, and 0 to 3 prior chemotherapy regimens had been received by the patients. Blood samples were analyzed 3 weeks after the start of treatment (second dose) and 6 weeks after the start of treatment. Blood samples gave a median of approximately 150,000 T cells and approximately 80,000 unique TCRs, with a median clonality of 0.080. The study, an exploratory multi-omic analysis, examined somatic, immune and clinical correlates of response to PD-L1 blockade with atezolizumab in urothelial cancer. Pretreatment tumor samples, along with matched peripheral blood collected serially before and after atezolizumab treatment, underwent TCR sequencing. Durable clinical benefit meant progression-free survival longer than 6 months, and TCR features were also tested against progression-free and overall survival. Whole exome sequencing and RNA sequencing of pretreatment tumors were performed alongside TCR sequencing in the same patients. Under 10 patients reached durable clinical benefit, while 15 to 25 patients did not. Pretreatment blood TCR-seq was available for 27 to 30 patients, at least one posttreatment blood collection was obtained for about 24 patients, and tumor TCR-seq was available for about 24 patients.

Study-level results and caveats: Small sample size (n of about 30) and many exploratory analyses mean the results are intended to be hypothesis-generating. A pretreatment peripheral blood TCR clonality below the median was linked to improved progression-free and overall survival. Greater expansion of tumor-associated TCR clones in peripheral blood 3 weeks after the start of treatment was observed in patients with durable benefit (n of about 20, p = 0.022).

CDR1 and CDR2, looked up from the germline V gene, are MDHEN and SYDVKM. The CDR3 measures 15 amino acids from cysteine to phenylalanine. This entry keeps only the CDR3 DNA: 45 bases, framed from base 1. Cut back by 11 bases and 0 bases, the V and J ends lie 17 bases apart. To estimate absolute template abundance from read counts, synthetic TCR analog templates were spiked into each PCR. The immunoSEQ assay used bias-controlled V and J gene primers to amplify TCRbeta CDR3 regions from genomic DNA. Sequencing of rearranged TCRbeta segments was done at approximately 20X coverage. On the authors' methods: Clustering was used to correct sequencing errors, and CDR3s were annotated against IMGT so that V, D and J genes could be assigned. Only productive TCRbeta rearrangements were used in downstream analyses, excluding out-of-frame or stop-codon sequences. To compute clonality, Shannon entropy was normalized by the log of the number of unique productive sequences and then subtracted from one. Clones differing between time points or between blood and tumor were identified by Fisher's exact test with Benjamini-Hochberg correction at adjusted p below 0.01. In its TCRdb copy, this immuneACCESS table keeps in-frame sequences only and misses some clones. Where compared with another copy, unresolved V genes explain less than half of these, and the others have no known cause. The V and J calls and the clone size are those of that table, but D and trimming were determined from the DNA. This sample has about 49,000 clones in its table, and about four fifths of those were observed once. The top ten clones comprise around 9.3% of the sample.

A remark on this clone: Its specific antigen is unknown. Qualities for individual bases were not recorded, and no much larger clone is one base off.

The time point label of this sample denotes: pretreatment peripheral blood. The cohort comprised around 31 patients with locally advanced or metastatic urothelial carcinoma treated at Memorial Sloan Kettering on a trial protocol. Peripheral blood mononuclear cells were collected from each patient pretreatment and during treatment, giving between 1 and 8 total time points per patient. The Qiagen DNeasy Blood extraction kit was used to purify genomic DNA from total PBMCs and tumor samples. Collected pretreatment and during treatment, PBMCs were isolated and stored as previously described. The sample consisted of PBMCs, taken around atezolizumab (anti-PD-L1) treatment. The chain couples TRBV28 to TRBJ1-5, with the D gene not clear enough to name. This sequence originates from a man between 65 and 85 years old with urothelial cancer. The DNA sequence is given as TGTGCCGGCCAGCGGGGAGGTAGTAGCAATCAGCCCCAGCATTTT. This yields the protein CAGQRGGSSNQPQHF.